The sample holds a few counts of the clone carrying this T cell receptor beta chain. Its target is not known. The read terminates 3 residues before the CDR3 end, so the remaining end is supplied by the germline J gene. The record originates from a study of T cell clonality in common variable immunodeficiency. Study results and limitations: Fewer deletions and N-nucleotide insertions were reportedly seen in common variable immunodeficiency TCR beta sequences.

The CVID group had fewer than 19 females and some 31 males, mean age roughly 40. Blood came from CVID subjects not ill and not taking immunomodulatory or immunosuppressive medication. V dropped 4 bases and J dropped 3 bases, with 12 bases sitting between them. Germline CDR1 and CDR2: SGHTA and FQGNSA. The CDR3 loop spans 15 amino acids. CVID and control samples used equivalent genomic DNA input. Libraries were prepared by immunoSEQ multiplex PCR; TCRdb keeps only in-frame clonotypes and omits some of them. The sample has approximately 21,000 clones, none seen only once; the top ten hold 2.5% to 3%. V gene TRBV7-2 combines with J gene TRBJ1-4, with TRBD1 as a possible D gene (5 bases). Sequencing input: peripheral blood mononuclear cells. The clonotype comes from a human donor with common variable immunodeficiency. The CDR3 sequence is CASSSQTGSNEKLFF. The sequenced part of the CDR3 DNA is TGTGCCAGCAGCTCCCAAACAGGTTCTAATGAAAAA.